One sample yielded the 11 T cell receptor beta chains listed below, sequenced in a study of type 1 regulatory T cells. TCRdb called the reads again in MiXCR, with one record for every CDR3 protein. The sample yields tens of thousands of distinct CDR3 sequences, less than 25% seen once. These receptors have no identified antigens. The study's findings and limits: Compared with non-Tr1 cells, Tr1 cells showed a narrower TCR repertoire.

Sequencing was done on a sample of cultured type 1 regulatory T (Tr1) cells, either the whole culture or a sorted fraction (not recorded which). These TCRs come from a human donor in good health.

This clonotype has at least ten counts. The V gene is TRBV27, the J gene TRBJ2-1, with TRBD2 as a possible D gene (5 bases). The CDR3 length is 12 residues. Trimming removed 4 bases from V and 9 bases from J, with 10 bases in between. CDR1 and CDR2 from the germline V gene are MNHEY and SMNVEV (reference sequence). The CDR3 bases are TGTGCCAGCAGTTCGGAGGTTGGTGAGCAGTTCTTC. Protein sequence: CASSSEVGEQFF.

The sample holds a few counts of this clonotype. The CDR3 spells CASRGKFGGGFETQYF. The CDR3 DNA sequence: TGTGCCAGCAGAGGAAAATTTGGGGGAGGCTTCGAGACCCAGTACTTC. The chain uses TRBV6-1 and TRBJ2-5, with a possible D match to TRBD2 (6 bases). CDR1 MNHNS and CDR2 SASEGT come from the germline V gene. This CDR3 is built from 16 residues. V was cut by 6 bases and J by 5 bases, with 22 bases left in between.

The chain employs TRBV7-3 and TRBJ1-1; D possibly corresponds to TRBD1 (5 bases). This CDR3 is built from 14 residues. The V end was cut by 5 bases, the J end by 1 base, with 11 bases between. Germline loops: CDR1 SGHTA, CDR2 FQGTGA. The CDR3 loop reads CASSTQGPNTEAFF. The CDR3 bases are TGTGCCAGCAGCACCCAGGGCCCGAACACTGAAGCTTTCTTT.

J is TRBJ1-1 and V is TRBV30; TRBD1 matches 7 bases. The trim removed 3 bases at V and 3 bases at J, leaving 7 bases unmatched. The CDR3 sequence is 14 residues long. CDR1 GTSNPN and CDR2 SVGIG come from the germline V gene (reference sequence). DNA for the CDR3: TGTGCCTGGAGCAGAGGACAGGTCTACACTGAAGCTTTCTTT. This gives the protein CAWSRGQVYTEAFF. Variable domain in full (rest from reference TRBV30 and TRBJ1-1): SQTIHQWPATLVQPVGSPLSLECTVEGTSNPNLYWYRQAAGRGLQLLFYSVGIGQISSEVPQNLSASRPQDRQFILSSKKLLLSDSGFYLCAWSRGQVYTEAFFGQGTRLTVV.

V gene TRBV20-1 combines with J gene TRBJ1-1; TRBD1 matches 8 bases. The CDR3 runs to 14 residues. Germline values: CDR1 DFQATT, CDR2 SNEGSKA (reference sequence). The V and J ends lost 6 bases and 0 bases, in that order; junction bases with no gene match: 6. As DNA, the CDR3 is TGCAGTGCATATTCGACAGGGGTGAACACTGAAGCTTTCTTT. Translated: CSAYSTGVNTEAFF.

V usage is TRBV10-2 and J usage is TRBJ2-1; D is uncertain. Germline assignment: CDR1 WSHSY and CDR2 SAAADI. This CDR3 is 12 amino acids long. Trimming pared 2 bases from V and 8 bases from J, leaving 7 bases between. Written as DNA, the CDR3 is TGCGCCAGCAGTGAGATCTTCTATGAGCAGTTCTTC. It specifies CASSEIFYEQFF.

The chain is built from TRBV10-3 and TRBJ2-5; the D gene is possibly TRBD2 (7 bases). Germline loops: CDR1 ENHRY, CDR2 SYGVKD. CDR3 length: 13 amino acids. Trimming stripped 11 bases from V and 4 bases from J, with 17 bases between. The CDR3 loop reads CAGGGGAGETQYF. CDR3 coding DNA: TGTGCCGGCGGAGGGGGGGCTGGAGAGACCCAGTACTTC.

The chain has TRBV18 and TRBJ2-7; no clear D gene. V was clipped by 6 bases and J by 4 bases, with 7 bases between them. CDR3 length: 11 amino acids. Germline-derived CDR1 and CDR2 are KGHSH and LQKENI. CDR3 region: CASSAAYEQYF. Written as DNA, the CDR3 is TGTGCCAGCTCGGCGGCGTACGAGCAGTACTTC. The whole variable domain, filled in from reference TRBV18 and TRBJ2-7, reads NAGVMQNPRHLVRRRGQEARLRCSPMKGHSHVYWYRQLPEEGLKFMVYLQKENIIDESGMPKERFSAEFPKEGPSILRIQQVVRGDSAAYFCASSAAYEQYFGPGTRLTVT.

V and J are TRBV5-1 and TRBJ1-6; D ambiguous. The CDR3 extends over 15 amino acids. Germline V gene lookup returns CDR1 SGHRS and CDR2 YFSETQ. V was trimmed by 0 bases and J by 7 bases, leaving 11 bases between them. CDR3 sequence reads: CASSLGQQWNSPLHF. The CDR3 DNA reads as TGCGCCAGCAGCTTGGGTCAGCAGTGGAATTCACCCCTCCACTTT.

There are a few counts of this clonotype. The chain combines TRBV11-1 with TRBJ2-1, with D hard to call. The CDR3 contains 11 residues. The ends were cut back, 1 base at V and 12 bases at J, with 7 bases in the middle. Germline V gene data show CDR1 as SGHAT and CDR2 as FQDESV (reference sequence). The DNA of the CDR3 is TGTGCCAGCAGCTTAGTCGACCGGCAGTTCTTC. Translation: CASSLVDRQFF.

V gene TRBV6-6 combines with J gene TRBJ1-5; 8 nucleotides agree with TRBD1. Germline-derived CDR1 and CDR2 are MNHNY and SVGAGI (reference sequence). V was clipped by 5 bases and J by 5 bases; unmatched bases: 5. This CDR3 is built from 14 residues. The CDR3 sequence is CASSLQGADQPQHF. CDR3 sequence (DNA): TGTGCCAGCAGTCTCCAGGGGGCGGATCAGCCCCAGCATTTT.